Given below is one TCR beta chain in context. Its antigen is still unknown. These data originate in a study of cytomegalovirus exposure and HLA in healthy donors. Study outcomes and limitations: Immune exposure was documented only through CMV serostatus.

PCR primers comprised 60 Vbeta and 13 Jbeta primers. Clones were read by immunoSEQ multiplex PCR, and TCRdb kept only the in-frame ones, dropping some. The sample comprises about 160,000 clones, approximately 77% of which are singletons, and approximately 2.3% rests with the top ten. The sequence was collected from a man aged 45 to 65 in good health and CMV-seropositive. Sequences were obtained from PBMCs.

The CDR3, as DNA: TGTGCCAGCAACGGGGGGCCGGGGGTCGAACTGGAAGAGACCCAGTACTTC. Amino acid sequence: CASNGGPGVELEETQYF. V is TRBV2 and J is TRBJ2-5, with D perhaps TRBD2 (7 bases). The germline V gene encodes CDR1 SNHLY and CDR2 FYNNEI. CDR3 size: 17 residues. With 7 bases removed from V and 3 bases from J, the gap between germline ends came to 24 bases.